One and the same sample provided the 19 T cell receptor beta chains below, sequenced in a study of T cells of healthy individuals. TCRdb independently ran MiXCR on the 5' RACE reads; one entry per CDR3 protein. The sample records around 98,000 distinct CDR3 sequences, 17% being singletons. The source of these receptors is a human donor in good health.

The chain joins TRBV29-1 to TRBJ1-4; 7 bases match TRBD1. Germline CDR1 is SQVTM and CDR2 is ANQGSEA. This CDR3 is 13 amino acids long. The CDR3 protein is CSAGGGGSEKLFF. The CDR3 DNA sequence: TGCAGTGCCGGAGGGGGCGGGTCCGAAAAACTGTTTTTT.

The sample holds many counts of this clonotype. The chain links TRBV7-9 to TRBJ2-1, with 7 bases aligning to TRBD2. V dropped 11 bases and J dropped 3; count of bases not matched to a gene: 10. The CDR3 consists of 14 residues. Germline lookup yields CDR1 SEHNR and CDR2 FQNEAQ (reference sequence). This chain's CDR3 is CAGLVGGNYNEQFF. CDR3 coding DNA: TGTGCCGGATTAGTGGGAGGGAACTACAATGAGCAGTTCTTC.

The J gene is TRBJ2-1, the V gene TRBV4-3; 9 nucleotides line up with TRBD2. Germline trimming cut 3 bases from V and 3 bases from J; bases unmatched to any gene: 6. CDR3 size: 16 residues. The germline CDR1 and CDR2 sequences are LGHNA and YSLEER. CDR3 nucleotides: TGCGCCAGCAGCCATCTCCTAGCGGGGCTCTACAATGAGCAGTTCTTC. Encoded protein: CASSHLLAGLYNEQFF.

This clonotype has just a few counts. The chain carries TRBV7-2 and TRBJ2-3; 9 nucleotides align to TRBD2. Germline CDR1 SGHTA, CDR2 FQGNSA. V lost 1 base and J lost 5; bases outside the gene matches: 10. The CDR3 has 17 residues. CDR3 sequence (DNA): TGTGCCAGCAGCTTAGTCCCTAGCGGGATGTATGGAGATACGCAGTATTTT. This gives the protein CASSLVPSGMYGDTQYF.

Here the CDR3 DNA reads TGTGCCAGCAGCCGTACAAGATCAGGCGATGAGCAGTTCTTC. Its protein product is CASSRTRSGDEQFF. The chain carries TRBV14 and TRBJ2-1; no firm D call. Trimming pared 4 bases from V and 8 bases from J, leaving 15 bases between. CDR1 and CDR2 (germline): SGHDN, FVKESK. The CDR3 is 14 residues long.

This clonotype was seen ten or more times. V is TRBV18 and J is TRBJ2-1; the match to TRBD2 covers 11 bases. There are 17 residues in the CDR3. Germline loops: CDR1 KGHSH, CDR2 LQKENI. J lost 0 bases, V lost 1 base, and 2 bases had no gene match. The CDR3 sequence is CASSPRGTSGSYNEQFF. As DNA, the CDR3 is TGTGCCAGCTCACCACGAGGGACTAGCGGCTCCTACAATGAGCAGTTCTTC.

The chain is built from TRBV28 and TRBJ2-7; TRBD1 matches at 11 bases. V lost 5 bases to trimming and J lost 7 bases; unmatched junction nucleotides: 7. This CDR3 comprises 14 residues. The germline V gene has CDR1 MDHEN and CDR2 SYDVKM. The CDR3 region is CASSGTGTGGEQYF. DNA of the CDR3: TGTGCCAGCAGTGGAACCGGGACAGGGGGTGAGCAGTACTTC.

The CDR3 loop reads CASSVQENTGELFF. The CDR3 coding sequence is TGTGCCAGCAGTGTGCAGGAGAACACCGGGGAGCTGTTTTTT. V is TRBV6-1 and J is TRBJ2-2, with D unresolved. Trimming removed 4 bases from V and 1 base from J, with 7 bases in between. The germline gives CDR1 MNHNS, CDR2 SASEGT. The length of the CDR3 is 14 residues.

This clonotype was picked up a small number of times. The chain links TRBV6-2 or TRBV6-3 to TRBJ2-6, with a weak D call TRBD1 (6 bases). V lost 6 bases and J 0 bases, leaving 9 bases between the germline ends. Per germline, CDR1 MNHEY and CDR2 SVGEGT. This CDR3 comprises 15 residues. The CDR3 is CASSQDSSGANVLTF. As DNA, the CDR3 is TGTGCCAGCAGCCAGGACAGCTCTGGGGCCAACGTCCTGACTTTC.

The chain uses TRBV7-2 and TRBJ1-6; 9 nucleotides agree with TRBD1. With V trimmed by 2 bases and J by 8 bases, 1 base remained unmatched. The germline gives CDR1 SGHTA, CDR2 FQGNSA. The CDR3 consists of 14 residues. The CDR3 loop reads CASSLRDRDSPLHF. CDR3 in DNA: TGTGCCAGCAGCTTAAGGGACAGGGATTCACCCCTCCACTTT. The variable domain in full, with the rest retrieved from reference TRBV7-2 and TRBJ1-6, is GAGVSQSPSNKVTEKGKDVELRCDPISGHTALYWYRQSLGQGLEFLIYFQGNSAPDKSGLPSDRFSAERTGGSVSTLTIQRTQQEDSAVYLCASSLRDRDSPLHFGNGTRLTVT.

This clonotype was counted only a few times. The CDR3: CASSQDYRGSDTQYF. As DNA, the CDR3 is TGTGCCAGCAGCCAAGATTACAGGGGATCGGATACGCAGTATTTT. The V call is TRBV3-1, the J call TRBJ2-3; TRBD1 agrees at 7 bases. Trimming at V came to 0 bases and at J to 6 bases, leaving 6 bases not matched to a gene. Germline V gene data show CDR1 as LGHDT and CDR2 as YNNKEL (reference sequence). CDR3 length equals 15 residues.

The CDR3 DNA follows: TGCAGTGCTCCTCGCGGGACCCAGTACTTC. Its protein is CSAPRGTQYF. The chain combines TRBV20-1 with TRBJ2-5; D gene unclear. The CDR3 is 10 amino acids. Germline V gene lookup returns CDR1 DFQATT and CDR2 SNEGSKA (reference sequence). V gave up 5 bases and J gave up 7 bases, with 8 bases separating them.

The table lists this clonotype with a few counts. The rearrangement links TRBV7-9 to TRBJ2-3; TRBD2 aligns across 9 bases. This CDR3 has 15 residues. J lost 4 bases, V lost 5 bases, and 7 bases had no gene match. Germline V gene data show CDR1 as SEHNR and CDR2 as FQNEAQ (reference sequence). DNA for the CDR3: TGTGCCAGCAGCACCGAGCGGGGGGCCCCAGATACGCAGTATTTT. Translation gives CASSTERGAPDTQYF.

The J gene is TRBJ2-3, the V gene TRBV3-1, with a weak D call TRBD2 (6 bases). V lost 4 bases and J 6 bases, leaving 14 bases between the germline ends. The CDR3 loop spans 14 amino acids. CDR1 and CDR2 (germline): LGHDT, YNNKEL (reference sequence). CDR3 region: CASSLVGGWDTQYF. CDR3 sequence (DNA): TGTGCCAGCAGCCTCGTGGGGGGTTGGGATACGCAGTATTTT.

The chain employs TRBV6-5 and TRBJ2-3, with 7 bases matching TRBD2. With V trimmed by 5 bases and J by 7 bases, 9 bases remained unmatched. This CDR3 has 14 amino acids. Germline lookup yields CDR1 MNHEY and CDR2 SVGAGI. Written as DNA, the CDR3 is TGTGCCAGCAGTGGGGGACTACGCGTAAATACGCAGTATTTT. It translates to CASSGGLRVNTQYF.

Ten or more counts support this clonotype. V gene TRBV29-1 combines with J gene TRBJ1-4; maybe TRBD1 (5 bases). Looked up from germline, CDR1 is SQVTM and CDR2 is ANQGSEA. The CDR3 covers 13 residues. Trimming cost V 4 bases and J 8 bases, with 14 bases left between them. In DNA, the CDR3 is TGCAGCGTTGCCCAGGGCGGGGGAGAAAAACTGTTTTTT. Its translation is CSVAQGGGEKLFF.

A few counts support this clonotype. The chain is built from TRBV12-3 or TRBV12-4 and TRBJ2-3, with 7 nucleotides matching TRBD2. The CDR3 totals 16 residues. Losses at the gene ends were 7 bases for V and 1 base for J; bases not matched to a gene: 11. In DNA, the CDR3 is TGTGCCAGCACCCCTTTTGGGAGGGGCGGCACAGATACGCAGTATTTT. Its protein is CASTPFGRGGTDTQYF.

This clonotype has a handful of counts. The gene calls are TRBV20-1 and TRBJ2-3; perhaps TRBD2 as D (5 bases). CDR1 and CDR2 (germline): DFQATT, SNEGSKA (reference sequence). The V end lost 2 bases, the J end lost 0 bases, and 21 bases lay between the germline ends. The CDR3 covers 18 residues. The CDR3 region is CSARPALGGLESTDTQYF. DNA of the CDR3: TGCAGTGCTAGACCCGCTTTGGGCGGGCTCGAGAGCACAGATACGCAGTATTTT.

This chain joins TRBV28 and TRBJ1-6; D is ambiguous. The CDR3 loop spans 16 amino acids. Germline values: CDR1 MDHEN, CDR2 SYDVKM. With 5 bases removed from V and 1 base from J, the gap between germline ends came to 12 bases. The CDR3 protein is CASSPFGGSYNSPLHF. The DNA of the CDR3 is TGTGCCAGCAGTCCCTTCGGAGGGTCCTATAATTCACCCCTCCACTTT.